A selection of T cell receptor beta chains follows, all from one sample in a study of blood T cells in healthy people across ages. TCRdb reanalysed the 5' RACE reads using MiXCR and keeps one entry per CDR3 protein. The table shows fewer than 950,000 distinct CDR3 sequences, with about 55% occurring only once. Sequenced sample: blood. These TCRs come from an elderly man in good health. The CDR3 runs from the conserved cysteine through the conserved F or W. Fields, in order: clone size, J gene, V gene, D gene, CDR3 protein, CDR3 DNA. The D gene is left open where the match is weak. Expanded clones get a size class; other rows say once, few or many, or leave the size out.

clone_size: .
j_call: TRBJ2-7
v_call: TRBV18
d_call: TRBD1
cdr3_aa: CASSRYRGRPYEQYF
cdr3_nt: TGTGCCAGCTCGCGTTACAGGGGCCGCCCCTACGAGCAGTACTTC

clone_size: .
j_call: TRBJ1-1
v_call: TRBV7-2
d_call: .
cdr3_aa: CASSAPGANTEAFF
cdr3_nt: TGTGCCAGCAGTGCACCCGGGGCGAACACTGAAGCTTTCTTT

clone_size: few
j_call: TRBJ2-5
v_call: TRBV6-5
d_call: .
cdr3_aa: CASSPIRGARWETQYF
cdr3_nt: TGTGCCAGCAGCCCCATCAGGGGGGCACGGTGGGAGACCCAGTACTTC

clone_size: .
j_call: TRBJ1-1
v_call: TRBV5-1
d_call: .
cdr3_aa: CASSLGRGTEAFF
cdr3_nt: TGTGCCAGCAGCTTAGGTCGGGGCACTGAAGCTTTCTTT

clone_size: .
j_call: TRBJ2-6
v_call: TRBV7-9
d_call: TRBD1
cdr3_aa: CASSLGPGQGLVGRANVLTF
cdr3_nt: TGTGCCAGCAGCTTAGGCCCTGGACAGGGTTTAGTGGGAAGAGCCAACGTCCTGACTTTC

clone_size: .
j_call: TRBJ2-7
v_call: TRBV7-2
d_call: TRBD2
cdr3_aa: CASSILAGGVGGQYF
cdr3_nt: TGTGCCAGCAGCATACTAGCGGGAGGGGTCGGGGGCCAGTACTTC

clone_size: once
j_call: TRBJ2-2
v_call: TRBV5-1
d_call: TRBD1
cdr3_aa: CASTRGQGGGELFF
cdr3_nt: TGCGCCAGCACCAGGGGACAGGGCGGCGGGGAGCTGTTTTTT

clone_size: .
j_call: TRBJ2-1
v_call: TRBV5-1
d_call: .
cdr3_aa: CASRSGSQEFF
cdr3_nt: TGCGCCAGCCGCTCCGGGAGCCAAGAGTTCTTC

clone_size: once
j_call: TRBJ2-3
v_call: TRBV11-2
d_call: TRBD2
cdr3_aa: CASSDRSGLAGGRSRDAYF
cdr3_nt: TGTGCCAGCAGCGACCGGTCTGGACTAGCGGGAGGTCGGAGCAGAGACGCGTATTTT

clone_size: .
j_call: TRBJ1-5
v_call: TRBV29-1
d_call: .
cdr3_aa: CSVVEGSGQPQHF
cdr3_nt: TGCAGCGTTGTGGAAGGGTCCGGTCAGCCCCAGCATTTT

clone_size: few
j_call: TRBJ2-5
v_call: TRBV18
d_call: TRBD1
cdr3_aa: CASSPLTGGETQYF
cdr3_nt: TGTGCCAGCTCACCACTTACAGGGGGAGAGACCCAGTACTTC

clone_size: .
j_call: TRBJ2-1
v_call: TRBV15
d_call: .
cdr3_aa: CATSRDQQYNEQFF
cdr3_nt: TGTGCCACCAGCAGAGATCAGCAGTACAATGAGCAGTTCTTC

clone_size: .
j_call: TRBJ2-5
v_call: TRBV5-1
d_call: .
cdr3_aa: CASHQQETQYF
cdr3_nt: TGCGCCAGCCACCAACAAGAGACCCAGTACTTC

clone_size: once
j_call: TRBJ1-2
v_call: TRBV6-5
d_call: .
cdr3_aa: CASRTLVGAHGYTF
cdr3_nt: TGTGCCAGCAGAACCCTTGTGGGAGCCCATGGCTACACCTTC

clone_size: .
j_call: TRBJ2-1
v_call: TRBV12-5
d_call: .
cdr3_aa: CASGLLSRGSYNEQFF
cdr3_nt: TGTGCTAGTGGTTTGTTGTCTAGAGGCTCCTACAATGAGCAGTTCTTC

clone_size: .
j_call: TRBJ1-1
v_call: TRBV4-1
d_call: .
cdr3_aa: CASSRSTLGVVNTEAFF
cdr3_nt: TGCGCCAGCAGCCGCAGTACCCTTGGAGTCGTGAACACTGAAGCTTTCTTT

clone_size: few
j_call: TRBJ1-3
v_call: TRBV3-1
d_call: .
cdr3_aa: CASSQGSGNTIYF
cdr3_nt: TGTGCCAGCAGCCAGGGGTCTGGAAACACCATATATTTT

clone_size: few
j_call: TRBJ2-7
v_call: TRBV5-1
d_call: .
cdr3_aa: CASSRDGALYEQYF
cdr3_nt: TGCGCCAGCAGCCGGGACGGCGCCCTCTACGAGCAGTACTTC

clone_size: .
j_call: TRBJ2-7
v_call: TRBV6-5
d_call: .
cdr3_aa: CASSYVPTEQYF
cdr3_nt: TGTGCCAGCAGTTACGTTCCCACCGAGCAGTACTTC

clone_size: .
j_call: TRBJ2-1
v_call: TRBV5-1
d_call: .
cdr3_aa: CASSILGPTYNEQFF
cdr3_nt: TGCGCCAGCAGCATATTAGGGCCAACCTACAATGAGCAGTTCTTC

clone_size: few
j_call: TRBJ2-5
v_call: TRBV24-1
d_call: .
cdr3_aa: CATSDFRELETQYF
cdr3_nt: TGTGCCACCAGTGATTTTAGGGAGCTGGAGACTCAGTACTTC

clone_size: few
j_call: TRBJ2-7
v_call: TRBV10-3
d_call: .
cdr3_aa: CAIGVTGPPYEQYF
cdr3_nt: TGTGCCATCGGTGTCACAGGGCCCCCCTACGAGCAGTACTTC

clone_size: .
j_call: TRBJ2-1
v_call: TRBV2
d_call: .
cdr3_aa: CASTGSAGNEQFF
cdr3_nt: TGTGCCAGCACCGGGAGCGCCGGCAATGAGCAGTTCTTC

clone_size: once
j_call: TRBJ2-3
v_call: TRBV14
d_call: .
cdr3_aa: CASSQDLLPDTQYF
cdr3_nt: TGTGCCAGCAGCCAAGATCTGCTACCAGATACGCAGTATTTT

clone_size: .
j_call: TRBJ2-7
v_call: TRBV20-1
d_call: TRBD1
cdr3_aa: CSARDGTGGGGEQYF
cdr3_nt: TGCAGTGCTAGAGATGGGACAGGGGGAGGCGGCGAGCAGTACTTC

clone_size: .
j_call: TRBJ2-6
v_call: TRBV27
d_call: .
cdr3_aa: CASRGASGANVLTF
cdr3_nt: TGTGCCTCCCGAGGGGCATCTGGGGCCAACGTCCTGACTTTC

clone_size: .
j_call: TRBJ2-1
v_call: TRBV15
d_call: TRBD2
cdr3_aa: CATSRDRVSGSENEQFF
cdr3_nt: TGTGCCACCAGCAGAGATCGGGTCAGCGGGAGTGAAAATGAGCAGTTCTTC

clone_size: .
j_call: TRBJ2-5
v_call: TRBV12-3/TRBV12-4
d_call: .
cdr3_aa: CASSLMGLQETQYF
cdr3_nt: TGTGCCAGCAGTTTAATGGGCCTCCAAGAGACCCAGTACTTC

clone_size: .
j_call: TRBJ2-1
v_call: TRBV27
d_call: TRBD2
cdr3_aa: CASSFSAGEFYNEQFF
cdr3_nt: TGTGCCAGCAGTTTTTCAGCGGGAGAATTCTACAATGAGCAGTTCTTC

clone_size: .
j_call: TRBJ2-1
v_call: TRBV20-1
d_call: .
cdr3_aa: CSAPGVAAISYNEQFF
cdr3_nt: TGCAGTGCCCCCGGGGTAGCGGCCATCTCCTACAATGAGCAGTTCTTC

clone_size: .
j_call: TRBJ1-3
v_call: TRBV6-5
d_call: .
cdr3_aa: CASSYSGGEASGNTIYF
cdr3_nt: TGTGCCAGCAGTTACTCTGGGGGAGAGGCATCTGGAAACACCATATATTTT

clone_size: .
j_call: TRBJ2-7
v_call: TRBV29-1
d_call: .
cdr3_aa: CSVDEGGSGEQYF
cdr3_nt: TGCAGCGTTGACGAGGGGGGGAGTGGCGAGCAGTACTTC

clone_size: .
j_call: TRBJ2-3
v_call: TRBV27
d_call: TRBD1
cdr3_aa: CASSSARGRYRYAYF
cdr3_nt: TGTGCCAGCAGTTCCGCCAGGGGGCGGTACAGATACGCGTATTTT

clone_size: .
j_call: TRBJ2-7
v_call: TRBV10-3
d_call: TRBD2
cdr3_aa: CAIGRGATTYEQYF
cdr3_nt: TGTGCCATCGGGCGGGGGGCTACTACCTACGAGCAGTACTTC

clone_size: once
j_call: TRBJ2-7
v_call: TRBV28
d_call: .
cdr3_aa: CASYGRISPYEQYF
cdr3_nt: TGTGCCAGTTATGGTAGAATTTCCCCCTACGAGCAGTACTTC

clone_size: many
j_call: TRBJ2-7
v_call: TRBV29-1
d_call: TRBD2
cdr3_aa: CSAGGGSYEQYF
cdr3_nt: TGCAGCGCCGGGGGGGGGTCCTACGAGCAGTACTTC

clone_size: .
j_call: TRBJ2-3
v_call: TRBV28
d_call: .
cdr3_aa: CASSPTPTGTDTQYF
cdr3_nt: TGTGCCAGCAGTCCCACCCCTACTGGCACAGATACGCAGTATTTT

clone_size: .
j_call: TRBJ2-1
v_call: TRBV7-8
d_call: TRBD2
cdr3_aa: CASSDLSGRVDEQFF
cdr3_nt: TGTGCCAGCAGCGACCTCAGCGGGAGGGTCGATGAGCAGTTCTTC

clone_size: few
j_call: TRBJ2-7
v_call: TRBV3-1
d_call: TRBD2
cdr3_aa: CASSRTSGDSYEQYF
cdr3_nt: TGTGCCAGCAGCCGGACTAGCGGGGACTCCTACGAGCAGTACTTC

clone_size: few
j_call: TRBJ2-5
v_call: TRBV20-1
d_call: .
cdr3_aa: CSAPRERQETQYF
cdr3_nt: TGCAGTGCTCCCCGTGAGCGCCAAGAGACCCAGTACTTC

clone_size: few
j_call: TRBJ2-3
v_call: TRBV11-2
d_call: .
cdr3_aa: CASSLGGVGYAYF
cdr3_nt: TGTGCCAGCAGCTTAGGAGGGGTAGGATACGCGTATTTT

clone_size: .
j_call: TRBJ2-1
v_call: TRBV6-6
d_call: TRBD1
cdr3_aa: CASSHRGYNEQFF
cdr3_nt: TGTGCCAGCAGCCACAGGGGGTACAATGAGCAGTTCTTC

clone_size: .
j_call: TRBJ2-1
v_call: TRBV29-1
d_call: .
cdr3_aa: CSVARPRLSTYNEQFF
cdr3_nt: TGCAGCGTGGCTCGCCCCAGACTCTCCACCTACAATGAGCAGTTCTTC

clone_size: .
j_call: TRBJ2-3
v_call: TRBV28
d_call: .
cdr3_aa: CASSRYSVWGDTQYF
cdr3_nt: TGTGCCAGCAGCCGCTATTCGGTCTGGGGAGATACGCAGTATTTT

clone_size: .
j_call: TRBJ2-7
v_call: TRBV7-8
d_call: TRBD1
cdr3_aa: CASSRLRTGGHEQYF
cdr3_nt: TGTGCCAGCAGCAGGCTTAGGACAGGTGGTCACGAGCAGTACTTC

clone_size: .
j_call: TRBJ1-1
v_call: TRBV12-3/TRBV12-4
d_call: .
cdr3_aa: CASSLRPSNTEAFF
cdr3_nt: TGTGCCAGCAGCTTAAGGCCATCGAACACTGAAGCTTTCTTT

clone_size: once
j_call: TRBJ2-7
v_call: TRBV20-1
d_call: TRBD2
cdr3_aa: CSARDAGEGPTYEQYF
cdr3_nt: TGCAGTGCTAGAGATGCTGGGGAGGGACCGACCTACGAGCAGTACTTC

clone_size: .
j_call: TRBJ2-1
v_call: TRBV4-1
d_call: TRBD2
cdr3_aa: CASSQLAGGYNEQFF
cdr3_nt: TGCGCCAGCAGCCAGCTAGCGGGAGGGTACAATGAGCAGTTCTTC

clone_size: many
j_call: TRBJ2-5
v_call: TRBV7-3
d_call: .
cdr3_aa: CASSLVTPGGTQYF
cdr3_nt: TGTGCCAGCAGCTTAGTAACCCCCGGGGGGACCCAGTACTTC

clone_size: .
j_call: TRBJ2-2
v_call: TRBV10-3
d_call: .
cdr3_aa: CAISAFPGELFF
cdr3_nt: TGTGCCATCAGTGCCTTCCCCGGGGAGCTGTTTTTT

clone_size: few
j_call: TRBJ2-1
v_call: TRBV7-2
d_call: .
cdr3_aa: CASAPGSTPSNEQFF
cdr3_nt: TGTGCCAGCGCCCCGGGATCCACACCGTCCAATGAGCAGTTCTTC

clone_size: .
j_call: TRBJ2-1
v_call: TRBV20-1
d_call: .
cdr3_aa: CSAPLPWIDGNEQFF
cdr3_nt: TGCAGTGCCCCCCTCCCCTGGATAGATGGAAATGAGCAGTTCTTC

clone_size: .
j_call: TRBJ2-1
v_call: TRBV7-8
d_call: .
cdr3_aa: CASTLGPGEQFF
cdr3_nt: TGTGCCAGCACCCTCGGACCAGGGGAGCAGTTCTTC

clone_size: few
j_call: TRBJ1-5
v_call: TRBV2
d_call: TRBD1
cdr3_aa: CASSDRGLVDNQPQHF
cdr3_nt: TGTGCCAGCAGTGACAGGGGGCTGGTCGACAATCAGCCCCAGCATTTT

clone_size: .
j_call: TRBJ2-7
v_call: TRBV6-2/TRBV6-3
d_call: TRBD1
cdr3_aa: CASRDPRTGGYEQYF
cdr3_nt: TGTGCCAGCAGAGATCCGAGGACAGGGGGTTACGAGCAGTACTTC

clone_size: few
j_call: TRBJ2-3
v_call: TRBV7-6
d_call: .
cdr3_aa: CASSLSAAGYAYF
cdr3_nt: TGTGCCAGCAGCCTGAGTGCGGCAGGATACGCGTATTTT

clone_size: once
j_call: TRBJ2-7
v_call: TRBV6-6
d_call: TRBD1
cdr3_aa: CASSPPPGQATYEQYF
cdr3_nt: TGTGCCAGCAGTCCGCCCCCGGGACAGGCAACCTACGAGCAGTACTTC

clone_size: many
j_call: TRBJ2-7
v_call: TRBV20-1
d_call: .
cdr3_aa: CSARDLRTTSYEQYF
cdr3_nt: TGCAGTGCTAGAGATCTCCGGACTACCTCCTACGAGCAGTACTTC

clone_size: .
j_call: TRBJ2-1
v_call: TRBV12-3/TRBV12-4
d_call: TRBD2
cdr3_aa: CASSFGLAGINEQFF
cdr3_nt: TGTGCCAGCAGTTTCGGACTAGCGGGAATCAATGAGCAGTTCTTC

clone_size: .
j_call: TRBJ1-4
v_call: TRBV5-5
d_call: .
cdr3_aa: CASSLSTVTNEKLFF
cdr3_nt: TGTGCCAGCAGCTTATCGACGGTTACTAATGAAAAACTGTTTTTT